The rows below give T cell receptor beta chains drawn from one sample of a study of early T cells in non-severe SARS-CoV-2 infection. MiXCR, applied by TCRdb to the 5' RACE reads, yields one record per CDR3 protein. The table records about 77,000 distinct CDR3 sequences, about 9.6% of them present only once. Sequenced: whole blood. These receptors all come from an adult who was a healthcare worker with PCR-confirmed SARS-CoV-2 infection or an uninfected control (not recorded which). Each CDR3 is given with its conserved first and last residue. A D gene is named only where the DNA matches it firmly. Where a row states a size, it is once, few, many or the class of an expanded clone; other rows omit it.

d_call j_call v_call clone_size cdr3_aa cdr3_nt
TRBD2 TRBJ2-1 TRBV6-4 . CASSASGTSYNEQFF TGTGCCAGCAGTGCTAGCGGGACTTCCTACAATGAGCAGTTCTTC
TRBD2 TRBJ2-1 TRBV6-5 . CASSYVLGAGAGNEQFF TGTGCCAGCAGTTACGTCCTCGGAGCGGGAGCAGGCAATGAGCAGTTCTTC
. TRBJ2-2 TRBV6-4 . CASSDSTTGELFF TGTGCCAGCAGTGACTCGACCACCGGGGAGCTGTTTTTT
TRBD2 TRBJ2-1 TRBV9 few CASSVVETGGYNEQFF TGTGCCAGCAGCGTAGTGGAAACGGGAGGCTACAATGAGCAGTTCTTC
TRBD1 TRBJ1-1 TRBV27 many CASSFRTHRGAEAFF TGTGCCAGCAGTTTTAGGACACACAGGGGGGCTGAAGCTTTCTTT
. TRBJ2-7 TRBV14 . CASSQGTAPSEQYF TGTGCCAGCAGCCAAGGGACGGCCCCCAGCGAGCAGTACTTC
TRBD2 TRBJ2-1 TRBV7-7 few CASSRGLAGVDEQFF TGTGCCAGCAGCAGGGGACTAGCGGGAGTCGATGAGCAGTTCTTC
. TRBJ2-3 TRBV20-1 . CSASNLPDTQYF TGCAGTGCTAGCAATCTCCCAGATACGCAGTATTTT
TRBD1 TRBJ1-5 TRBV12-3/TRBV12-4 many CASSPRTGGLNQPQHF TGTGCCAGCAGTCCCCGGACAGGGGGATTAAATCAGCCCCAGCATTTT
. TRBJ2-2 TRBV27 many CASKRTNTGELFF TGTGCCAGCAAGCGCACGAACACCGGGGAGCTGTTTTTT
TRBD2 TRBJ2-3 TRBV29-1 many CSGLTSGSSDTQYF TGCAGCGGCCTAACTAGCGGGAGTTCTGATACGCAGTATTTT
. TRBJ2-4 TRBV27 . CASSLSLPGVIGSKNIQYF TGTGCCAGCAGTTTATCCCTTCCAGGGGTGATCGGGTCCAAAAACATTCAGTACTTC
. TRBJ1-1 TRBV20-1 few CSASVTEAFF TGCAGTGCTAGCGTCACTGAAGCTTTCTTT
. TRBJ1-2 TRBV15 many CATSSGDNYGYTF TGTGCCACCAGCAGTGGTGATAACTATGGCTACACCTTC
. TRBJ2-3 TRBV24-1 many CATSDFRDTQYF TGTGCCACCAGTGATTTCCGGGATACGCAGTATTTT
TRBD2 TRBJ2-1 TRBV27 few CASSLGAGAGNEQFF TGTGCCAGCAGTTTAGGAGCGGGAGCGGGCAATGAGCAGTTCTTC
. TRBJ1-6 TRBV9 many CASSVEADYNSPLHF TGTGCCAGCAGCGTAGAGGCAGACTATAATTCACCCCTCCACTTT